The rows below give T cell receptor beta chains drawn from one sample of a study of T cell changes during pregnancy in multiple sclerosis. Profiled with immunoSEQ multiplex PCR; TCRdb holds only in-frame clones, not every one. Altogether about 110,000 clones are present, around 92% being singletons, with the ten largest covering 1.5% to 2%. Sequenced here: peripheral blood, sampled after pregnancy. Every receptor here comes from a female donor with multiple sclerosis, enrolled in a pregnancy study. Each CDR3 is given with its conserved first and last residue. A D gene is named only where the DNA matches it firmly. The size field is filled for only some rows; it gives once, few, many or a size class.

J gene: TRBJ2-3
D gene: -
clone size: -
V gene: TRBV4-1
CDR3 protein: CASSQEFGPTQYF
CDR3 DNA: TGCGCCAGCAGCCAAGAGTTTGGCCCGACGCAGTATTTT

J gene: TRBJ1-4
D gene: -
clone size: -
V gene: TRBV7-8
CDR3 protein: CASSLGRDEKLFF
CDR3 DNA: TGTGCCAGCAGCTTAGGGCGGGATGAAAAACTGTTTTTT

J gene: TRBJ1-2
D gene: TRBD1
clone size: -
V gene: TRBV15
CDR3 protein: CATSRPYPQGADGYTF
CDR3 DNA: TGTGCCACCAGCAGACCCTACCCACAGGGGGCCGATGGCTACACCTTC

J gene: TRBJ2-5
D gene: TRBD2
clone size: -
V gene: TRBV7-3
CDR3 protein: CASSLTGTSGGQETQYF
CDR3 DNA: TGTGCCAGCAGCTTAACCGGGACTAGCGGGGGCCAAGAGACCCAGTACTTC

J gene: TRBJ2-2
D gene: TRBD1
clone size: -
V gene: TRBV27
CDR3 protein: CASSWTGETGELFF
CDR3 DNA: TGTGCCAGCAGTTGGACAGGGGAAACCGGGGAGCTGTTTTTT

J gene: TRBJ1-2
D gene: TRBD1
clone size: -
V gene: TRBV7-8
CDR3 protein: CASSERQGVYGYTF
CDR3 DNA: TGTGCCAGCAGCGAGCGACAGGGGGTCTATGGCTACACCTTC

J gene: TRBJ2-7
D gene: -
clone size: -
V gene: TRBV29-1
CDR3 protein: CSVLLQGVGYEQYF
CDR3 DNA: TGCAGCGTGTTGCTACAGGGAGTGGGTTACGAGCAGTACTTC

J gene: TRBJ2-7
D gene: -
clone size: -
V gene: TRBV9
CDR3 protein: CASSVAQGDYEQYF
CDR3 DNA: TGTGCCAGCAGCGTAGCACAGGGAGACTACGAGCAGTACTTC

J gene: TRBJ2-1
D gene: -
clone size: -
V gene: TRBV1
CDR3 protein: CTSSQSGTSSGSVSYNEQFF
CDR3 DNA: TGCACCAGCAGTCAATCGGGGACCTCAAGCGGGAGTGTTTCCTACAATGAGCAGTTCTTC

J gene: TRBJ1-1
D gene: -
clone size: -
V gene: TRBV7-2
CDR3 protein: CASSLYLEAFF
CDR3 DNA: TGTGCCAGCAGCTTGTACCTAGAAGCTTTCTTT

J gene: TRBJ1-6
D gene: -
clone size: -
V gene: TRBV30
CDR3 protein: CAWSKGDSPLHF
CDR3 DNA: TGTGCCTGGAGTAAAGGGGATTCACCCCTCCACTTT

J gene: TRBJ1-5
D gene: -
clone size: -
V gene: TRBV19
CDR3 protein: CASSKWAGSNQPQHF
CDR3 DNA: TGTGCCAGTAGTAAGTGGGCAGGATCCAATCAGCCCCAGCATTTT

J gene: TRBJ1-2
D gene: TRBD1
clone size: -
V gene: TRBV6-5
CDR3 protein: CASSYSGQGSYGYTF
CDR3 DNA: TGTGCCAGCAGTTACTCGGGACAGGGGTCCTACGGCTACACCTTC

J gene: TRBJ1-1
D gene: -
clone size: -
V gene: TRBV18
CDR3 protein: CASSGPTRDTEAFF
CDR3 DNA: TGTGCCAGCTCAGGGCCGACGAGGGACACTGAAGCTTTCTTT

J gene: TRBJ2-1
D gene: TRBD2
clone size: once
V gene: TRBV29-1
CDR3 protein: CSVTGLGSSYNEQFF
CDR3 DNA: TGCAGCGTGACCGGACTAGGGAGCTCCTACAATGAGCAGTTCTTC

J gene: TRBJ1-1
D gene: TRBD1
clone size: once
V gene: TRBV28
CDR3 protein: CASSFRQGAGAFF
CDR3 DNA: TGTGCCAGCAGTTTCCGACAGGGGGCAGGTGCTTTCTTT

J gene: TRBJ2-7
D gene: TRBD1
clone size: -
V gene: TRBV2
CDR3 protein: CASSARDRTYEQYF
CDR3 DNA: TGTGCCAGCAGTGCCCGGGACAGGACCTACGAGCAGTACTTC

J gene: TRBJ2-2
D gene: -
clone size: -
V gene: TRBV10-1
CDR3 protein: CASSGLGYTGELFF
CDR3 DNA: TGCGCCAGCAGTGGACTAGGGTACACCGGGGAGCTGTTTTTT

J gene: TRBJ2-3
D gene: TRBD2
clone size: -
V gene: TRBV2
CDR3 protein: CASNLAGSTDTQYF
CDR3 DNA: TGTGCCAGCAATTTAGCGGGGTCCACAGATACGCAGTATTTT

J gene: TRBJ2-1
D gene: TRBD2
clone size: -
V gene: TRBV5-1
CDR3 protein: CASSLVAGGPPYNEQFF
CDR3 DNA: TGCGCCAGCAGCTTGGTAGCGGGGGGACCACCGTACAATGAGCAGTTCTTC

J gene: TRBJ1-1
D gene: -
clone size: -
V gene: TRBV2
CDR3 protein: CASIVRSRVNQDEAFF
CDR3 DNA: TGTGCCAGCATCGTCAGATCCAGGGTAAATCAAGATGAAGCTTTCTTT

J gene: TRBJ1-6
D gene: -
clone size: -
V gene: TRBV25-1
CDR3 protein: CASSVAGNSPLHF
CDR3 DNA: TGTGCCAGCAGTGTGGCAGGGAATTCACCCCTCCACTTT

J gene: TRBJ2-7
D gene: -
clone size: -
V gene: TRBV19
CDR3 protein: CASSFYGRVYEQYF
CDR3 DNA: TGTGCCAGTAGTTTTTACGGCAGGGTCTACGAGCAGTACTTC

J gene: TRBJ2-7
D gene: -
clone size: few
V gene: TRBV5-1
CDR3 protein: CASSLAYGLYEQYF
CDR3 DNA: TGCGCCAGCAGCCTGGCTTACGGACTTTACGAGCAGTACTTC

J gene: TRBJ2-6
D gene: TRBD2
clone size: -
V gene: TRBV18
CDR3 protein: CASSSAGGAGANVLTF
CDR3 DNA: TGTGCCAGCTCTTCCGCGGGGGGCGCTGGGGCCAACGTCCTGACTTTC

J gene: TRBJ2-5
D gene: TRBD2
clone size: -
V gene: TRBV2
CDR3 protein: CASSVIRGGQETQYF
CDR3 DNA: TGTGCCAGCAGTGTGATCCGGGGGGGCCAAGAGACCCAGTACTTC

J gene: TRBJ1-4
D gene: TRBD1
clone size: -
V gene: TRBV5-5
CDR3 protein: CASSLAAGGTFATNEKLFF
CDR3 DNA: TGTGCCAGCAGCTTGGCCGCAGGGGGCACCTTCGCAACTAATGAAAAACTGTTTTTT

J gene: TRBJ1-2
D gene: TRBD1
clone size: -
V gene: TRBV28
CDR3 protein: CATTTGNYGYTF
CDR3 DNA: TGTGCCACAACGACAGGGAACTATGGCTACACCTTC

J gene: TRBJ1-5
D gene: TRBD1
clone size: -
V gene: TRBV2
CDR3 protein: CASSWDRGNQPQHF
CDR3 DNA: TGTGCCAGCAGTTGGGACAGGGGCAATCAGCCCCAGCATTTT

J gene: TRBJ1-2
D gene: TRBD1
clone size: once
V gene: TRBV29-1
CDR3 protein: CSVAPDRGFGYTF
CDR3 DNA: TGCAGCGTTGCCCCGGACAGGGGTTTTGGCTACACCTTC

J gene: TRBJ2-3
D gene: TRBD2
clone size: -
V gene: TRBV5-5
CDR3 protein: CASSLGLAGGADTQYF
CDR3 DNA: TGTGCCAGCAGCTTGGGGCTAGCGGGAGGAGCAGATACGCAGTATTTT